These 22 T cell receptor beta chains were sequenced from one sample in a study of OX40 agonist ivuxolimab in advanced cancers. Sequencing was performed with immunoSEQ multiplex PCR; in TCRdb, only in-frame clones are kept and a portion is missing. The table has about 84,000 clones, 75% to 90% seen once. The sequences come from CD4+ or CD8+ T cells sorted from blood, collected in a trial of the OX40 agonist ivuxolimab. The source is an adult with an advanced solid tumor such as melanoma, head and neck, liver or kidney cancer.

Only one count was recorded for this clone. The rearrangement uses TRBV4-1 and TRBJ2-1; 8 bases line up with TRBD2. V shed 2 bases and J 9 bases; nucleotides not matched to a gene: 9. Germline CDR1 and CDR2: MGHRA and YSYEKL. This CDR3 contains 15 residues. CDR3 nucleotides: TGCGCCAGCAGCCAATTCTTTAGCGGGGCTGGTGAGCAGTTCTTC. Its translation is CASSQFFSGAGEQFF.

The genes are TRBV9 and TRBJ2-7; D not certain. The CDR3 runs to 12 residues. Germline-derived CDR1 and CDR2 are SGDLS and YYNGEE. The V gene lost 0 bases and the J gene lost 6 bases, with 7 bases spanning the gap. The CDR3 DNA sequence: TGTGCCAGCAGCGTAGGCCCTATCGAGCAGTACGTC. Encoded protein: CASSVGPIEQYV.

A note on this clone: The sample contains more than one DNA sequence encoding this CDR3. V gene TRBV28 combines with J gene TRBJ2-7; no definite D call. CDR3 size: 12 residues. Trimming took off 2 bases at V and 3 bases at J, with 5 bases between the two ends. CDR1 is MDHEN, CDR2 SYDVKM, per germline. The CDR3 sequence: CASSLLGYEQYF. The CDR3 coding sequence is TGTGCCAGCAGTTTACTCGGCTACGAGCAGTACTTC.

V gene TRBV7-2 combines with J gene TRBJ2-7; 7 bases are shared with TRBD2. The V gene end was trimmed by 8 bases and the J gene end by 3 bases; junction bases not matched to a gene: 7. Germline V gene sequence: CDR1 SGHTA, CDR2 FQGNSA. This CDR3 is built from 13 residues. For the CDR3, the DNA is TGTGCCAGCGCGGGGAGGGCGGGCTACGAGCAGTACGTC. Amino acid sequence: CASAGRAGYEQYV.

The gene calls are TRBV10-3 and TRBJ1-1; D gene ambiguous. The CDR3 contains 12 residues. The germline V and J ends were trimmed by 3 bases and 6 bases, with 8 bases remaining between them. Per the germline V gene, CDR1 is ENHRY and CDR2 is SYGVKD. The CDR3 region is CAISEGRPEAFF. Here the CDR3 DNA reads TGTGCCATCAGTGAAGGTCGGCCTGAAGCTTTCTTT.

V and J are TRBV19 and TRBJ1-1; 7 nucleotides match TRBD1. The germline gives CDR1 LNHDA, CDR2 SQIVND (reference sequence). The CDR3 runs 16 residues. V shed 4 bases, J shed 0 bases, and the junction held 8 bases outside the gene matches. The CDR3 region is CASSRPDRRLNTEAFF. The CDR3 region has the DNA TGTGCCAGTAGTAGACCGGACAGGAGATTGAACACTGAAGCTTTCTTT.

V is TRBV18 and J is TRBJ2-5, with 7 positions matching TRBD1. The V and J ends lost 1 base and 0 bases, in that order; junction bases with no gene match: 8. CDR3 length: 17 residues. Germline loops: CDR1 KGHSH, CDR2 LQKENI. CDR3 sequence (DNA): TGTGCCAGCTCACCACGGGGAGAGACAGGGTACCAAGAGACCCAGTACTTC. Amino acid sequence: CASSPRGETGYQETQYF.

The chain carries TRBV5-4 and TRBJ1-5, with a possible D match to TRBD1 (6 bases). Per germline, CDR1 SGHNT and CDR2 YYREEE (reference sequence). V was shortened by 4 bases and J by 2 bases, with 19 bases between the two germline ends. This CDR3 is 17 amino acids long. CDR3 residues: CASSVGGGWEGNQPQHF. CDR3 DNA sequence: TGTGCCAGCAGCGTGGGAGGGGGTTGGGAGGGCAATCAGCCCCAGCATTTT.

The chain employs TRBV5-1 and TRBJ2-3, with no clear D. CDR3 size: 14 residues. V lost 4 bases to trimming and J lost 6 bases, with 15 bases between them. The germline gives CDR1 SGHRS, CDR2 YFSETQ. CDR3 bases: TGCGCCAGCAGCGCAAGAAGTGGGTTTGATACGCAGTATTTT. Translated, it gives CASSARSGFDTQYF.

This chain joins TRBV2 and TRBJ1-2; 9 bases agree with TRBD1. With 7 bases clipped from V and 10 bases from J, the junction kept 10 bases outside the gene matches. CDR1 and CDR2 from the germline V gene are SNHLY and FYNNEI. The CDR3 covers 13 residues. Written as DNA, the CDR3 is TGTGCCAGCAACCCGGGACAGGGCCGCGACTACACCTTC. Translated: CASNPGQGRDYTF. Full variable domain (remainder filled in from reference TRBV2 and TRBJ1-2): EPEVTQTPSHQVTQMGQEVILRCVPISNHLYFYWYRQILGQKVEFLVSFYNNEISEKSEIFDDQFSVERPDGSNFTLKIRSTKLEDSAMYFCASNPGQGRDYTFGSGTRLTVV.

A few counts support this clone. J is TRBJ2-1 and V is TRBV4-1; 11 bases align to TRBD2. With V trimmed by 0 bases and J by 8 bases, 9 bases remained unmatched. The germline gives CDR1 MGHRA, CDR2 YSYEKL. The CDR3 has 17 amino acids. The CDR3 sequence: CASSQDLLAGDVDEQFF. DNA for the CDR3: TGCGCCAGCAGCCAAGACTTACTAGCGGGAGATGTCGATGAGCAGTTCTTC.

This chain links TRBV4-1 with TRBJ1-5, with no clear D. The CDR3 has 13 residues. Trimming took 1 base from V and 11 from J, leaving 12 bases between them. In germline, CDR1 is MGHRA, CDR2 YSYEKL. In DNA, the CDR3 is TGCGCCAGCAGCCAAGTTGTCGGGGAAGCCCAGCATTTT. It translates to CASSQVVGEAQHF.

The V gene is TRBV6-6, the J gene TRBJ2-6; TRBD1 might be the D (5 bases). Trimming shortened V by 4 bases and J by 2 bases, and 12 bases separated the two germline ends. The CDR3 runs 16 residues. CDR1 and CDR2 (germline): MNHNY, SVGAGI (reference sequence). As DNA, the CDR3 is TGTGCCAGCAGTTTAGGGGTGGCGGCTGGGGCCAACGTCCTGACTTTC. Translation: CASSLGVAAGANVLTF.

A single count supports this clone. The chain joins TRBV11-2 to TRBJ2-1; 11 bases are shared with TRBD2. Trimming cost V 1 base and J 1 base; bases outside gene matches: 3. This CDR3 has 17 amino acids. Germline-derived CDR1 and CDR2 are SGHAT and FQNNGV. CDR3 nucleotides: TGTGCCAGCAGCTTAGTAGGGACTAGCGGATCCTACAATGAGCAGTTCTTC. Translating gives CASSLVGTSGSYNEQFF.

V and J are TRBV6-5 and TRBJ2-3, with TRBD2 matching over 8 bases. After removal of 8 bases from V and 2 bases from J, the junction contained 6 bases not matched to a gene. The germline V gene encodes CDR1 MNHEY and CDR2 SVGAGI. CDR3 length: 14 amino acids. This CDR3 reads CASGVAGNTDTQYF. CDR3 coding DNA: TGTGCCAGCGGGGTAGCGGGGAACACAGATACGCAGTATTTT.

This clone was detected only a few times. CDR3 loop: CASSLGSGASSYEQYF. Here the CDR3 DNA reads TGTGCCAGCAGTTTAGGGAGCGGGGCTAGCTCCTACGAGCAGTACTTC. This sequence joins TRBV27 and TRBJ2-7; 7 bases match TRBD2. The CDR3 is 16 residues long. In germline, CDR1 is MNHEY, CDR2 SMNVEV (reference sequence). V dropped 2 bases and J dropped 0; count of bases not matched to a gene: 7.

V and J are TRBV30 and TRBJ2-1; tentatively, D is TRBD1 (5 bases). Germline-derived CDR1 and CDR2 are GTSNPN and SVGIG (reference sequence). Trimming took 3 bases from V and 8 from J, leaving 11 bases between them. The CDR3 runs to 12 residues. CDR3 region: CAWRNRFHEQFF. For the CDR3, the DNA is TGTGCCTGGAGGAACAGGTTCCATGAGCAGTTCTTC. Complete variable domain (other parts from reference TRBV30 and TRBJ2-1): SQTIHQWPATLVQPVGSPLSLECTVEGTSNPNLYWYRQAAGRGLQLLFYSVGIGQISSEVPQNLSASRPQDRQFILSSKKLLLSDSGFYLCAWRNRFHEQFFGPGTRLTVL.

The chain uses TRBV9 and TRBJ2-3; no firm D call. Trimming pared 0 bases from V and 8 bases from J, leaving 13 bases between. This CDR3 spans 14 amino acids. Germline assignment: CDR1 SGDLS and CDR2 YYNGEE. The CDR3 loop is CASSVGTPSGTQYF. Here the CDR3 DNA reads TGTGCCAGCAGCGTAGGTACTCCCTCGGGTACGCAGTATTTT.

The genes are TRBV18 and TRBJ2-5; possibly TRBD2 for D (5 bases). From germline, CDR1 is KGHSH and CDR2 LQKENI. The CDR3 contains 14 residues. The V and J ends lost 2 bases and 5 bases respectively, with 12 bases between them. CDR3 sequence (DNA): TGTGCCAGCTCACCAAAGACTAAACAGGAGACCCAGTACTTC. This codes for CASSPKTKQETQYF.

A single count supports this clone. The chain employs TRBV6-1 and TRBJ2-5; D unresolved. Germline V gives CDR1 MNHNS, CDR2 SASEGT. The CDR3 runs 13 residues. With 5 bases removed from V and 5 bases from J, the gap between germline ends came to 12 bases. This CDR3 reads CASSNVMDETQYF. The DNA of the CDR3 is TGTGCCAGCAGTAACGTCATGGATGAGACCCAGTACTTC.

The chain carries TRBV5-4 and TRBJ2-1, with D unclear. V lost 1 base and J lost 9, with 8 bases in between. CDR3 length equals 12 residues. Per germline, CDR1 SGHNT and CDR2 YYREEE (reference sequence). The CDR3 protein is CASSLPPTEQFF. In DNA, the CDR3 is TGTGCCAGCAGCTTGCCCCCCACTGAGCAGTTCTTC. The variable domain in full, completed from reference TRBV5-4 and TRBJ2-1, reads ETGVTQSPTHLIKTRGQQVTLRCSSQSGHNTVSWYQQALGQGPQFIFQYYREEENGRGNFPPRFSGLQFPNYSSELNVNALELDDSALYLCASSLPPTEQFFGPGTRLTVL.

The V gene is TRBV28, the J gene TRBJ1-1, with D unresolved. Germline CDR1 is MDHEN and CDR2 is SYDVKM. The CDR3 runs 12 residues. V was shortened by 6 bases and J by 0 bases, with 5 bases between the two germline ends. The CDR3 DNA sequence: TGTGCCAGCAGGGGGATGAACACTGAAGCTTTCTTT. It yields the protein CASRGMNTEAFF.